The sequence of this T cell receptor beta chain was determined in a study of blood T cell repertoires in COVID-19. Across the whole study: The United States, Italy and Spain were the sources of the acute and convalescent COVID-19 samples. PBMCs, B-cell-depleted T cells, or T cells provided the cDNA or gDNA that made up the material.

Methods used by the authors: The authors estimated nucleated cell counts from reference gene primer amplification. Here immunoSEQ multiplex PCR was the method, and the copy in TCRdb shows in-frame clones only, minus some. The D gene and trimming were derived from the DNA, and the V and J assignments and clone size from that table. The sample lists 75,000 to 95,000 clones; approximately 83% were seen once. Per the germline V gene, CDR1 is MNHEY and CDR2 is SMNVEV (reference sequence). The CDR3 runs to 13 residues. V shed 3 bases and J 6 bases; nucleotides not matched to a gene: 3. This TCR derives from a man in his sixties with acute or convalescent COVID-19. The V gene is TRBV27, the J gene TRBJ2-3; the match to TRBD2 covers 7 bases. The specimen was peripheral blood. CDR3 loop: CASSLGGTDTQYF. In DNA, the CDR3 is TGTGCCAGCAGTTTGGGGGGGACGGATACGCAGTATTTT.